The next 21 T cell receptor beta chains were all read from a single sample in a study of monozygotic twins with inflammatory bowel disease. TCRdb reprocessed the 5' RACE reads and stores each CDR3 protein as one record, lacking DNA. Its clone listing holds 300,000 to 400,000 distinct CDR3 sequences. Material for sequencing was blood. These TCRs come from a human donor with ulcerative colitis or Crohn's disease, or a healthy co-twin of an affected twin (not recorded which).

CDR3 residues: CASSPRDRSAQYF. This sequence joins TRBV7-2 and TRBJ2-5; as DNA is missing, the TRBD1 call by TCRdb cannot be tested. Germline V gene sequence: CDR1 SGHTA, CDR2 FQGNSA. The length of the CDR3 is 13 residues.

This CDR3 is CASSLLRDWYNEQFF. J is TRBJ2-1 and V is TRBV3-1. This CDR3 contains 15 residues. Germline V CDR1 and CDR2: LGHDT, YNNKEL (reference sequence).

The CDR3 reads CASSPGQGAGTTEAFF. V and J are TRBV7-3 and TRBJ1-1; without DNA, the TCRdb call of TRBD1 cannot be checked. The V gene's germline CDR1 is SGHTA and CDR2 FQGTGA. This CDR3 contains 16 residues.

The rearrangement uses TRBV29-1 and TRBJ2-7; TCRdb's D call of TRBD1 is untestable without DNA. Germline CDR1 is SQVTM and CDR2 is ANQGSEA. The CDR3 length is 14 residues. This chain's CDR3 is CSVSPGQIYYEQYF.

The CDR3 loop reads CASSLPQSTDTQYF. The chain employs TRBV5-6 and TRBJ2-3. CDR3 length equals 14 residues. Germline V CDR1 and CDR2: SGHDT, YYEEEE.

The chain employs TRBV11-2 and TRBJ1-6. The germline CDR1 and CDR2 sequences are SGHAT and FQNNGV. CDR3 size: 21 residues. This chain's CDR3 is CASSPTTDLPTISSYNSPLHF.

The chain recombines TRBV5-1 with TRBJ1-2; the TRBD1 assignment by TCRdb is unverifiable without DNA. The CDR3 consists of 15 residues. CDR1 is SGHRS and CDR2 is YFSETQ in the germline V gene. CDR3 sequence reads: CASSLGAGALYGYTF.

J is TRBJ1-5 and V is TRBV19. The CDR3 consists of 14 residues. Per the germline V gene, CDR1 is LNHDA and CDR2 is SQIVND (reference sequence). The CDR3: CASSTVFSNQPQHF.

The chain uses TRBV20-1 and TRBJ1-3. Germline loops: CDR1 DFQATT, CDR2 SNEGSKA (reference sequence). CDR3 length: 15 amino acids. CDR3 region: CSARDLTYSGNTIYF.

This rearrangement joins TRBV5-1 to TRBJ1-5; TCRdb proposes TRBD1, but this gene call is untestable without DNA. This CDR3 region has 15 residues. Per germline, CDR1 SGHRS and CDR2 YFSETQ. The CDR3 here is CASSRLGGPDQPQHF.

V is TRBV4-1 and J is TRBJ1-5; TCRdb designates TRBD1, a call that cannot be tested without DNA. The CDR3 extends over 16 amino acids. Germline CDR1 reads MGHRA; CDR2 reads YSYEKL. CDR3 sequence reads: CASSQVPGSPNQPQHF.

V is TRBV5-8 and J is TRBJ1-5; as DNA is missing, the TRBD1 call by TCRdb cannot be tested. The V gene's germline CDR1 is SGHTS and CDR2 YDEGEE. The CDR3 runs to 15 residues. This CDR3 is CASSLEYMGQGPQHF. The variable domain in full, completed from reference TRBV5-8 and TRBJ1-5, reads EAGVTQSPTHLIKTRGQQATLRCSPISGHTSVYWYQQALGLGLQFLLWYDEGEERNRGNFPPRFSGRQFPNYSSELNVNALELEDSALYLCASSLEYMGQGPQHFGDGTRLSIL.

The V call is TRBV7-8, the J call TRBJ1-5; TCRdb's D call of TRBD1 is untestable without DNA. Germline CDR1 reads SGHVS; CDR2 reads FQNEAQ. This CDR3 comprises 16 residues. The CDR3 protein is CASSFTGSGSNQPQHF.

This rearrangement joins TRBV20-1 to TRBJ2-5; TCRdb's D gene call, TRBD2, goes unchecked for lack of DNA. The CDR3 has 13 residues. Germline V lookup: CDR1 DFQATT, CDR2 SNEGSKA (reference sequence). The CDR3 protein is CSAIAGGQETQYF.

V usage is TRBV7-2 and J usage is TRBJ2-2; TCRdb outputs TRBD2, but without DNA this stays unchecked. The CDR3 runs 16 residues. In germline, CDR1 is SGHTA, CDR2 FQGNSA. The CDR3 loop reads CASSPQRGGKTGELFF.

The rearrangement joins TRBV4-2 to TRBJ2-5; the TCRdb call, TRBD2, lacks DNA for checking. This CDR3 comprises 15 residues. CDR1 is LGHNA, CDR2 YNFKEQ, per germline. CDR3 amino acids: CASSPVAAAQETQYF.

The chain carries TRBV5-1 and TRBJ2-3; TCRdb indicates TRBD1, and absent DNA this call remains unverified. Germline V gene data show CDR1 as SGHRS and CDR2 as YFSETQ. The CDR3 sequence is 13 residues long. CDR3 loop: CASSSRTTDTQYF.

V is TRBV7-9 and J is TRBJ2-3. CDR3 length equals 16 residues. The germline CDR1 and CDR2 sequences are SEHNR and FQNEAQ (reference sequence). CDR3 amino acids: CASSLVWALATDTQYF.

This chain uses TRBV10-3 with TRBJ2-3; TCRdb's D call, TRBD1, is unchecked because there is no DNA. CDR1 and CDR2 (germline): ENHRY, SYGVKD. The CDR3 is made up of 13 amino acids. The CDR3 reads CAILGRDTDTQYF.

This sequence joins TRBV29-1 and TRBJ2-1; TCRdb reports TRBD2, a call that lacks DNA to check it against. The CDR3 spans 14 residues. Germline loops: CDR1 SQVTM, CDR2 ANQGSEA. CDR3 protein: CSVDPLAGYNEQFF.

The chain links TRBV6-1 to TRBJ1-5; TCRdb selects TRBD1, and the lack of DNA leaves this call unchecked. The V gene's germline CDR1 is MNHNS and CDR2 SASEGT. This CDR3 spans 17 amino acids. This CDR3 is CASSDPYGTLRNQPQHF.